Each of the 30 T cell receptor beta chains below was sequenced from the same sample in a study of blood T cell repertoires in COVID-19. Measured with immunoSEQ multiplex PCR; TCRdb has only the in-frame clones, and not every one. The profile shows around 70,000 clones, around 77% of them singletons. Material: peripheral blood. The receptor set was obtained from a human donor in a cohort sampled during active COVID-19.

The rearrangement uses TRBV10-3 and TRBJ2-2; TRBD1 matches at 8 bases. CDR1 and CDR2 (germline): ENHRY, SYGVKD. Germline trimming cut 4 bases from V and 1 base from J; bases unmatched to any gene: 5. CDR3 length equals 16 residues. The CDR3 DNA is TGTGCCATCAGTGCCGGGACAGGCGAGAACACCGGGGAGCTGTTTTTT. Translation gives CAISAGTGENTGELFF.

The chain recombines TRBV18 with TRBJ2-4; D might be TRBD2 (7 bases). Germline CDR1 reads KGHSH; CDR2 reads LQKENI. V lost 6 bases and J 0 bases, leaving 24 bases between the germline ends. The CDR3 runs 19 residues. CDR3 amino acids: CASSPTTRGQGLAKNIQYF. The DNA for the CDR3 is TGTGCCAGCTCCCCGACGACGCGGGGGCAGGGACTAGCCAAAAACATTCAGTACTTC.

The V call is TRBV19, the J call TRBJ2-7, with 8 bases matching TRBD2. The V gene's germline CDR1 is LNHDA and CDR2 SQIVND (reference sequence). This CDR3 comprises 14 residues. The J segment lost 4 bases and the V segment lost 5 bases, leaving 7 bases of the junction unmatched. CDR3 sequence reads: CASSRREGVYEQYF. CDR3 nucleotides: TGTGCCAGTAGTCGCCGGGAGGGTGTATACGAGCAGTACTTC.

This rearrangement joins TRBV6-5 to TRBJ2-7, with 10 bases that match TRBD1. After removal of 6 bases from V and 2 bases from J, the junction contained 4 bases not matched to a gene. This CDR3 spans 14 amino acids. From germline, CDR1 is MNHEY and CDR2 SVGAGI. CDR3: CASRSGQGAYEQYF. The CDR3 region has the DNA TGTGCCAGCAGGAGTGGACAGGGGGCCTACGAGCAGTACTTC.

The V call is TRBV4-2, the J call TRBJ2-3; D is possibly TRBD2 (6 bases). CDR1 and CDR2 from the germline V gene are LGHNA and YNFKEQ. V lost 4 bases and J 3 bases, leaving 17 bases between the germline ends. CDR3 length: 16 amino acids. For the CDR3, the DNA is TGTGCCAGCAGCCTCAACGGGGCCAGCGGGACAGATACGCAGTATTTT. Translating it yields CASSLNGASGTDTQYF.

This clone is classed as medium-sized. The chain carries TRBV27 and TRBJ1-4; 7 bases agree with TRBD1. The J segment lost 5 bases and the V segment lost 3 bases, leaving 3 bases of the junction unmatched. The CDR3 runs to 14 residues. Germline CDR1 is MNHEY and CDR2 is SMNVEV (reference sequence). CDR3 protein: CASSFQGGNEKLFF. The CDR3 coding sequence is TGTGCCAGCAGTTTTCAGGGGGGCAATGAAAAACTGTTTTTT.

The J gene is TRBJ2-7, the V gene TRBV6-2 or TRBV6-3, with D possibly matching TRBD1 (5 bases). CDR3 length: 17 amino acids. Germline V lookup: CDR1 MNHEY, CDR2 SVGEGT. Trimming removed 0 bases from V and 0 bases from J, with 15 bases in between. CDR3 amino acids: CASSYSGREKPSYEQYF. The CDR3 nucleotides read TGTGCCAGCAGTTACTCGGGCAGGGAAAAACCCTCCTACGAGCAGTACTTC.

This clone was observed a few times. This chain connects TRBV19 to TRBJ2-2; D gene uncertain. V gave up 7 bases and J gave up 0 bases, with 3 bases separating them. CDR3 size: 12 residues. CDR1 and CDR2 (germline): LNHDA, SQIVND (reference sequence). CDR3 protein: CASKPNTGELFF. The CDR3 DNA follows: TGTGCCAGTAAGCCGAACACCGGGGAGCTGTTTTTT.

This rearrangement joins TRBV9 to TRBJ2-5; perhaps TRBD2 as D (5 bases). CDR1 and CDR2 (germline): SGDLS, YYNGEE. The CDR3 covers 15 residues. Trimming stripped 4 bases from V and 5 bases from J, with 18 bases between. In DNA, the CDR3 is TGTGCCAGCAGCAAAGCCCGGACTGTTCTGGAGACCCAGTACTTC. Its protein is CASSKARTVLETQYF.

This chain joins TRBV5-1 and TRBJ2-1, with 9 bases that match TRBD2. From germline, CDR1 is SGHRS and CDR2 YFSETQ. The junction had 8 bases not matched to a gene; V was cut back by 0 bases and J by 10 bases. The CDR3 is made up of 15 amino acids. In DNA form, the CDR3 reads TGCGCCAGCAGCTTGGTGGCGGGAGGGGACTGGGAGCAGTTCTTC. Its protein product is CASSLVAGGDWEQFF. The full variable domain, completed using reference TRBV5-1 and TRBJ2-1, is KAGVTQTPRYLIKTRGQQVTLSCSPISGHRSVSWYQQTPGQGLQFLFEYFSETQRNKGNFPGRFSGRQFSNSRSEMNVSTLELGDSALYLCASSLVAGGDWEQFFGPGTRLTVL.

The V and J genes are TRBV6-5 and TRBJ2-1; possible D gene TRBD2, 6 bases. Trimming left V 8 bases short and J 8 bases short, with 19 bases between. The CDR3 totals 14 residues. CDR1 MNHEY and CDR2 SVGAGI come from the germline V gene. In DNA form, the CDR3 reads TGTGCCAGCGATGACAAGCGGGCTTGGGATGAGCAGTTCTTC. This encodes CASDDKRAWDEQFF.

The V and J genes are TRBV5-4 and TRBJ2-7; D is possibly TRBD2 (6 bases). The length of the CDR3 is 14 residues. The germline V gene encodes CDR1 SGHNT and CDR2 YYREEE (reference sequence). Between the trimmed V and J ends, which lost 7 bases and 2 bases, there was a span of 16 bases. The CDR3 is CASRQGLATYEQYF. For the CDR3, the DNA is TGTGCCAGCCGTCAAGGGCTAGCGACCTACGAGCAGTACTTC.

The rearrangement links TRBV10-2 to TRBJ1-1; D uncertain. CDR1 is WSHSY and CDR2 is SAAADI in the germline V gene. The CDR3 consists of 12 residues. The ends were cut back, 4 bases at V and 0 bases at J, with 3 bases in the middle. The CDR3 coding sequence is TGCGCCAGCAGTGCTATGAACACTGAAGCTTTCTTT. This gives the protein CASSAMNTEAFF.

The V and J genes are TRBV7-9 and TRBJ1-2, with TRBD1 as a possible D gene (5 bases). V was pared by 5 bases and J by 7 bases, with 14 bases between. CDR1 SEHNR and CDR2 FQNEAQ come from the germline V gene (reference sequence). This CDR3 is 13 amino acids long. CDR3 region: CASSQPAQGGYTF. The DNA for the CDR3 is TGTGCCAGCAGCCAGCCCGCCCAGGGTGGCTACACCTTC.

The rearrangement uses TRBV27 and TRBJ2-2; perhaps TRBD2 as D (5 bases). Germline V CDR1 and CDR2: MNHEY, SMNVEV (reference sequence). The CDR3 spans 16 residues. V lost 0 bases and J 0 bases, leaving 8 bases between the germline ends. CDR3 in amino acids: CASSLSVTTNTGELFF. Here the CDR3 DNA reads TGTGCCAGCAGTTTATCAGTGACTACGAACACCGGGGAGCTGTTTTTT.

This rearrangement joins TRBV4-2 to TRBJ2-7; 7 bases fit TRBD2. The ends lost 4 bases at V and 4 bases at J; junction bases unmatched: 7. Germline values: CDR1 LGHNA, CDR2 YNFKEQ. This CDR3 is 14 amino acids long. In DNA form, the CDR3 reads TGTGCCAGCAGCCCCGGACTAGGGGAATACGAGCAGTACTTC. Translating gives CASSPGLGEYEQYF.

The CDR3 coding sequence is TGTGCCAGCAGCTTACAGGGGTTCTCCCAAGAGACCCAGTACTTC. Its protein is CASSLQGFSQETQYF. The V gene is TRBV7-2, the J gene TRBJ2-5, with a weak D call TRBD1 (6 bases). Trimming removed 2 bases at V and 1 base at J, with 11 bases between. CDR3 length equals 15 residues. Per germline, CDR1 SGHTA and CDR2 FQGNSA.

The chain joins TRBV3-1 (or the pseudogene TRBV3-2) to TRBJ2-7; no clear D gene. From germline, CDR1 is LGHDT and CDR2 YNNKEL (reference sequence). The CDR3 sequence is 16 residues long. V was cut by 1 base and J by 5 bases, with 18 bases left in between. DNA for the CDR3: TGTGCCAGCAGCCAAGCCGAATACGAGGTGGATCACGAGCAGTACTTC. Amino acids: CASSQAEYEVDHEQYF.

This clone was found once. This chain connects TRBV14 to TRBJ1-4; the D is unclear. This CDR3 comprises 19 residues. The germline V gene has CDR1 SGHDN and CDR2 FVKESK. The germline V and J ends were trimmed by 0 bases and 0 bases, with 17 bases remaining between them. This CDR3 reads CASSQEREVAVATNEKLFF. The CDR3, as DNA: TGTGCCAGCAGCCAAGAGAGGGAGGTGGCAGTTGCAACTAATGAAAAACTGTTTTTT.

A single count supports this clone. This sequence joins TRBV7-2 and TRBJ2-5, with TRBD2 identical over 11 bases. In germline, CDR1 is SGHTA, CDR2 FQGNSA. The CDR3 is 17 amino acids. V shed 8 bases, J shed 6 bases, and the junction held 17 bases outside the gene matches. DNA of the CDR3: TGTGCCAGCTCGTCCACCCCCCGACTAGCGGGGTCACAGACCCAGTACTTC. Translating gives CASSSTPRLAGSQTQYF.

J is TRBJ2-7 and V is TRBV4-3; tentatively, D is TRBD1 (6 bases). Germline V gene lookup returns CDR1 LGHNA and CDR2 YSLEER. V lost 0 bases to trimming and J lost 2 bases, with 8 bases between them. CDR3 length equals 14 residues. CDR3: CASSQDTGTYEQYF. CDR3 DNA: TGCGCCAGCAGCCAAGATACAGGGACCTACGAGCAGTACTTC.

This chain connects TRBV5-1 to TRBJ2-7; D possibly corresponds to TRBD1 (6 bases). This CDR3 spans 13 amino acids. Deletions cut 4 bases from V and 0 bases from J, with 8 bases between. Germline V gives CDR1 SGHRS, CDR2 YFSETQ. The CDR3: CASSPDSSYEQYF. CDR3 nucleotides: TGCGCCAGCAGCCCGGACAGCTCCTACGAGCAGTACTTC.

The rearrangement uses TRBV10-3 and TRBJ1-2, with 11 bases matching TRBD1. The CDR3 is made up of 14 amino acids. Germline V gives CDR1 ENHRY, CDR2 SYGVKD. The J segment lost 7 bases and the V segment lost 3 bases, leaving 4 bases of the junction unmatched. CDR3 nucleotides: TGTGCCATCAGTGAAGCAGGGACAGGGGGTGGCTACACCTTC. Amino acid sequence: CAISEAGTGGGYTF.

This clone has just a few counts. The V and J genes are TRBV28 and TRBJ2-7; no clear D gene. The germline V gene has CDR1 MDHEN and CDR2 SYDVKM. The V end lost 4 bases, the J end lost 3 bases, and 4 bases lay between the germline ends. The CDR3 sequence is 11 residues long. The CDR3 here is CASSSNYEQYF. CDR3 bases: TGTGCCAGCAGTTCAAACTACGAGCAGTACTTC. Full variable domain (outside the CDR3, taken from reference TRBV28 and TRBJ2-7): DVKVTQSSRYLVKRTGEKVFLECVQDMDHENMFWYRQDPGLGLRLIYFSYDVKMKEKGDIPEGYSVSREKKERFSLILESASTNQTSMYLCASSSNYEQYFGPGTRLTVT.

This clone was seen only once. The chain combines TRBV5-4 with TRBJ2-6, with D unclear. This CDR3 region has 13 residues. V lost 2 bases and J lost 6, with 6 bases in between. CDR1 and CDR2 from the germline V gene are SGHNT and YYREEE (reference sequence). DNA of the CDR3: TGTGCCAGCAGCTTAAGCTCGGCCAACGTCCTGACTTTC. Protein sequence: CASSLSSANVLTF.

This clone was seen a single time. Here the CDR3 DNA reads TGCGCCAGCAGCTTGGAGGGGGCGGGCGCTGAAGCTTTCTTT. Protein product: CASSLEGAGAEAFF. The rearrangement uses TRBV5-1 and TRBJ1-1; 7 bases are shared with TRBD1. Germline assignment: CDR1 SGHRS and CDR2 YFSETQ. This CDR3 comprises 14 residues. The junction had 5 bases not matched to a gene; V was cut back by 0 bases and J by 6 bases.

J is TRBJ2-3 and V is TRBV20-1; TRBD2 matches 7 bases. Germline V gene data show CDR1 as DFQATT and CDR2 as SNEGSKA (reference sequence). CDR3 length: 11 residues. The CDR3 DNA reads TGCCTTACTAGCGGCACAGATACGCAGTATTTT. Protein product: CLTSGTDTQYF.

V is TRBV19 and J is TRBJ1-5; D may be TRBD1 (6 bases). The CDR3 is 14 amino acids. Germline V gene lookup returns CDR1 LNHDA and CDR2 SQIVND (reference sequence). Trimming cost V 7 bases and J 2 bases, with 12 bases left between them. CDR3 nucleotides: TGTGCCAGTACGGCACAGGGCGGCAATCAGCCCCAGCATTTT. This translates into CASTAQGGNQPQHF.

The CDR3 is CASSLDRAVREQYF. In nucleotides, the CDR3 is TGTGCCAGCAGCCTGGACAGGGCCGTCCGCGAGCAGTACTTC. V usage is TRBV5-4 and J usage is TRBJ2-7, with TRBD1 matching 8 bases. J lost 6 bases, V lost 4 bases, and 9 bases had no gene match. CDR1 and CDR2 (germline): SGHNT, YYREEE (reference sequence). This CDR3 is built from 14 residues.

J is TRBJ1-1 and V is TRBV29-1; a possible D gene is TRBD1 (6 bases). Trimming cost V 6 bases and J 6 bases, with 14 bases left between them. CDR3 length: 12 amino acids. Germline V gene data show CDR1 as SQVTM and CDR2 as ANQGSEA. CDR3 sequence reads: CSVTGSGAEAFF. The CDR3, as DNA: TGCAGCGTCACAGGGTCGGGTGCTGAAGCTTTCTTT.